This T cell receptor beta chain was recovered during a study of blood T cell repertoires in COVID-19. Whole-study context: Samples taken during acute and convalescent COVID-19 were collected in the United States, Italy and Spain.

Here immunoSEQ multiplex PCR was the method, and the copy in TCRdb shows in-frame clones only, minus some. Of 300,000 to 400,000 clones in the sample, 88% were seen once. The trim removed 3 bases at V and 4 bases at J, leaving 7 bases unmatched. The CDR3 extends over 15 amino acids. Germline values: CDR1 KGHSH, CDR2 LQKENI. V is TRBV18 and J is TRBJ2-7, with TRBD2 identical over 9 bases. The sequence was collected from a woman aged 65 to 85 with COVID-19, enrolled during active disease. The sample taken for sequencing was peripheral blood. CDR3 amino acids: CASSPRGLALYEQYF. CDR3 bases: TGTGCCAGCTCACCTCGGGGACTAGCTCTTTACGAGCAGTACTTC.